Listed below are T cell receptor beta chains from one sample, sequenced in a study of PD-L1 blockade in urothelial cancer. Assay used: immunoSEQ multiplex PCR; TCRdb lists only in-frame clones, some missing. The table includes 100,000 to 150,000 clones, 86% detected once. The sequenced sample was PBMCs, obtained around atezolizumab (anti-PD-L1) treatment. All receptors come from a man in his fifties with urothelial cancer. The CDR3 runs from the conserved cysteine through the conserved F or W. Each record gives: J gene, CDR3 length, D gene, clone size, V gene, CDR3 DNA, CDR3 protein. The D gene is left open where the match is weak. Rows may omit the clone size; those that give it use once, few, many or a size class.

J gene: TRBJ2-1
CDR3 length: 13
D gene: TRBD2
clone size: .
V gene: TRBV28
CDR3 DNA: TGTGCCACCTGCACCTCCGCTAGCGGGAGTTGGTTCTTC
CDR3 protein: CATCTSASGSWFF

J gene: TRBJ2-2
CDR3 length: 14
D gene: .
clone size: .
V gene: TRBV27
CDR3 DNA: TGTGCCAGCACAAAGGGGGGGGACACCGGGGAGCTGTTTTTT
CDR3 protein: CASTKGGDTGELFF

J gene: TRBJ2-7
CDR3 length: 16
D gene: TRBD2
clone size: .
V gene: TRBV19
CDR3 DNA: TGTGCCAGTAGCCCTTCTAGCGGGAGGGCCTACTACGAGCAGTACTTC
CDR3 protein: CASSPSSGRAYYEQYF

J gene: TRBJ2-2
CDR3 length: 11
D gene: .
clone size: .
V gene: TRBV20-1
CDR3 DNA: TGCAGTGCTAGAATTCTCGGGGAGCTGTTTTTT
CDR3 protein: CSARILGELFF

J gene: TRBJ1-1
CDR3 length: 15
D gene: TRBD1
clone size: .
V gene: TRBV27
CDR3 DNA: TGTGCCAGCAAAATCCTTGGGACAGTGAACACTGAAGCTTTCTTT
CDR3 protein: CASKILGTVNTEAFF

J gene: TRBJ2-3
CDR3 length: 15
D gene: .
clone size: .
V gene: TRBV9
CDR3 DNA: TGTGCCAGCAGCGTAGATTCGGGAGGCACAGATACGCAGTATTTT
CDR3 protein: CASSVDSGGTDTQYF

J gene: TRBJ2-7
CDR3 length: 13
D gene: TRBD1
clone size: once
V gene: TRBV5-6
CDR3 DNA: TGTGCCAGCAGCTTACAGGGGTCCTACGAGCAGTACTTC
CDR3 protein: CASSLQGSYEQYF

J gene: TRBJ2-3
CDR3 length: 12
D gene: .
clone size: .
V gene: TRBV28
CDR3 DNA: TGTGCCAGCAGTGCCTACAGAGATACGCAGTATTTT
CDR3 protein: CASSAYRDTQYF

J gene: TRBJ1-1
CDR3 length: 14
D gene: TRBD1
clone size: .
V gene: TRBV10-3
CDR3 DNA: TGTGCCATCGGGGGACAGGGCGGGGACACTGAAGCTTTCTTT
CDR3 protein: CAIGGQGGDTEAFF

J gene: TRBJ1-1
CDR3 length: 13
D gene: .
clone size: .
V gene: TRBV7-9
CDR3 DNA: TGTGCCAGCAGCCGGGGGGCGAACACTGAAGCTTTCTTT
CDR3 protein: CASSRGANTEAFF

J gene: TRBJ2-5
CDR3 length: 15
D gene: TRBD2
clone size: once
V gene: TRBV4-2
CDR3 DNA: TGTGCCAGCAGCCAACCAGGCGGGGGGACGGAGACCCAGTACTTC
CDR3 protein: CASSQPGGGTETQYF

J gene: TRBJ2-5
CDR3 length: 14
D gene: .
clone size: .
V gene: TRBV19
CDR3 DNA: TGTGCCAGTAGTCCAACAGGGATACGGGAGACCCAGTACTTC
CDR3 protein: CASSPTGIRETQYF

J gene: TRBJ2-7
CDR3 length: 14
D gene: .
clone size: .
V gene: TRBV7-2
CDR3 DNA: TGTGCCAGCAGCCCGTCCTCAGGGGCCTACGAGCAGTACTTC
CDR3 protein: CASSPSSGAYEQYF

J gene: TRBJ2-2
CDR3 length: 15
D gene: TRBD1
clone size: .
V gene: TRBV29-1
CDR3 DNA: TGCAGCGTTGAAGCGGTAGGGGGCAGGACCGGGGAGCTGTTTTTT
CDR3 protein: CSVEAVGGRTGELFF

J gene: TRBJ2-3
CDR3 length: 14
D gene: TRBD2
clone size: .
V gene: TRBV10-1
CDR3 DNA: TGCGCCAGCAGTGAAACGGGAGGCGCAGATACGCAGTATTTT
CDR3 protein: CASSETGGADTQYF

J gene: TRBJ2-7
CDR3 length: 15
D gene: .
clone size: .
V gene: TRBV5-1
CDR3 DNA: TGCGCCAGCAGCTTGTTAGGACAGAGCTCCTACGAGCAGTACTTC
CDR3 protein: CASSLLGQSSYEQYF

J gene: TRBJ1-1
CDR3 length: 14
D gene: TRBD1
clone size: .
V gene: TRBV16
CDR3 DNA: TGTGCCAGCAGCCTTGACAGGGGAAGCACTGAAGCTTTCTTT
CDR3 protein: CASSLDRGSTEAFF

J gene: TRBJ2-5
CDR3 length: 16
D gene: TRBD2
clone size: .
V gene: TRBV5-1
CDR3 DNA: TGCGCCAGCAGCTTGGCCTTCGCGGGAGGTGGGGAGACCCAGTACTTC
CDR3 protein: CASSLAFAGGGETQYF

J gene: TRBJ2-3
CDR3 length: 13
D gene: .
clone size: few
V gene: TRBV9
CDR3 DNA: TGTGCCAGCAGCGTAGGTTACGGAGATACGCAGTATTTT
CDR3 protein: CASSVGYGDTQYF

J gene: TRBJ2-1
CDR3 length: 11
D gene: .
clone size: .
V gene: TRBV20-1
CDR3 DNA: TGCAGTGCGACGGGCTACAATGAGCAGTTCTTC
CDR3 protein: CSATGYNEQFF

J gene: TRBJ2-3
CDR3 length: 13
D gene: .
clone size: .
V gene: TRBV14
CDR3 DNA: TGTGCCAGCAGCCAATGGCGGGCAGATACGCAGTATTTT
CDR3 protein: CASSQWRADTQYF

J gene: TRBJ1-6
CDR3 length: 15
D gene: .
clone size: .
V gene: TRBV9
CDR3 DNA: TGTGCCAGCAGCGCCGGACAGACAACTAATTCACCCCTCCACTTT
CDR3 protein: CASSAGQTTNSPLHF

J gene: TRBJ2-5
CDR3 length: 14
D gene: .
clone size: few
V gene: TRBV6-5
CDR3 DNA: TGTGCCAGCAGCCGGGACTGGGCTCAAGAGACCCAGTACTTC
CDR3 protein: CASSRDWAQETQYF

J gene: TRBJ1-6
CDR3 length: 14
D gene: .
clone size: .
V gene: TRBV7-2
CDR3 DNA: TGTGCCAGCAGCCCCCATACAGGGCTGTCACCCCTCCACTTT
CDR3 protein: CASSPHTGLSPLHF

J gene: TRBJ1-1
CDR3 length: 16
D gene: .
clone size: once
V gene: TRBV6-5
CDR3 DNA: TGTGCCAGCAGTTACTCGGGCATGTCAGTGAACACTGAAGCTTTCTTT
CDR3 protein: CASSYSGMSVNTEAFF

J gene: TRBJ2-3
CDR3 length: 12
D gene: .
clone size: once
V gene: TRBV7-9
CDR3 DNA: TGTGCCATTTTGGGTGGGGAGGATACGCAGTATTTT
CDR3 protein: CAILGGEDTQYF

J gene: TRBJ1-1
CDR3 length: 13
D gene: TRBD1
clone size: once
V gene: TRBV5-1
CDR3 DNA: TGCGCCAGCAGCCTAGACAGGGGCACTGAAGCTTTCTTT
CDR3 protein: CASSLDRGTEAFF

J gene: TRBJ2-1
CDR3 length: 14
D gene: TRBD1
clone size: .
V gene: TRBV4-2
CDR3 DNA: TGTGCCAGCAGCCAACCGGGACAGAACAATGAGCAGTTCTTC
CDR3 protein: CASSQPGQNNEQFF

J gene: TRBJ2-1
CDR3 length: 13
D gene: TRBD2
clone size: .
V gene: TRBV28
CDR3 DNA: TGTGCCAGCAGCCTAAGCGGGAGGAATGAGCAGTTCTTC
CDR3 protein: CASSLSGRNEQFF

J gene: TRBJ2-5
CDR3 length: 13
D gene: .
clone size: .
V gene: TRBV2
CDR3 DNA: TGTGCCAGCAGAGGACAGCCGACAGAGACCCAGTACTTC
CDR3 protein: CASRGQPTETQYF

J gene: TRBJ1-4
CDR3 length: 13
D gene: TRBD1
clone size: .
V gene: TRBV30
CDR3 DNA: TGTGCCTGGGGGACAGGGACTAATGAAAAACTGTTTTTT
CDR3 protein: CAWGTGTNEKLFF

J gene: TRBJ2-7
CDR3 length: 15
D gene: TRBD2
clone size: .
V gene: TRBV5-1
CDR3 DNA: TGCGCCAGCAGCTTTGGGACTAGCGGGAGCAGGGAGCAGTACTTC
CDR3 protein: CASSFGTSGSREQYF

J gene: TRBJ2-2
CDR3 length: 17
D gene: TRBD2
clone size: .
V gene: TRBV27
CDR3 DNA: TGTGCCAGCAGCCGAGGACTAGCGGACACTGGACGGGGGGAGCTGTTTTTT
CDR3 protein: CASSRGLADTGRGELFF

J gene: TRBJ1-6
CDR3 length: 14
D gene: .
clone size: .
V gene: TRBV7-3
CDR3 DNA: TGTGCCAGCAGCTTAGGAGCCTATAATTCACCCCTCCACTTT
CDR3 protein: CASSLGAYNSPLHF

J gene: TRBJ1-4
CDR3 length: 15
D gene: TRBD1
clone size: .
V gene: TRBV5-1
CDR3 DNA: TGCGCCAGCAGCCAAGGGACAGGGGTTTTTCAAAAACTGTTTTTT
CDR3 protein: CASSQGTGVFQKLFF

J gene: TRBJ1-4
CDR3 length: 14
D gene: .
clone size: .
V gene: TRBV6-1
CDR3 DNA: TGTGCCAGCAGGTTCACAGCAACTAATGAAAAACTGTTTTTT
CDR3 protein: CASRFTATNEKLFF

J gene: TRBJ1-2
CDR3 length: 17
D gene: .
clone size: .
V gene: TRBV7-9
CDR3 DNA: TGTGCCAGCAGCTTAGTTCCCAGCGGGGCGAGGACCTATGGCTACACCTTC
CDR3 protein: CASSLVPSGARTYGYTF

J gene: TRBJ2-7
CDR3 length: 13
D gene: .
clone size: .
V gene: TRBV6-5
CDR3 DNA: TGTGCCAGCAGTCGCGTCCCGGGGTACGAGCAGTACTTC
CDR3 protein: CASSRVPGYEQYF

J gene: TRBJ2-3
CDR3 length: 12
D gene: TRBD1
clone size: .
V gene: TRBV29-1
CDR3 DNA: TGCAGCGGAACGGGGGACAGGCGGACGCAGTATTTT
CDR3 protein: CSGTGDRRTQYF

J gene: TRBJ1-1
CDR3 length: 16
D gene: TRBD1
clone size: once
V gene: TRBV7-8
CDR3 DNA: TGTGCCAGCAGCTTGACCGGGACAGCAGAAAACACTGAAGCTTTCTTT
CDR3 protein: CASSLTGTAENTEAFF

J gene: TRBJ2-2
CDR3 length: 15
D gene: .
clone size: once
V gene: TRBV27
CDR3 DNA: TGTGCCAGCAGTCCCGGGAACGGGCGCACCGGGGAGCTGTTTTTT
CDR3 protein: CASSPGNGRTGELFF

J gene: TRBJ2-2
CDR3 length: 16
D gene: TRBD1
clone size: .
V gene: TRBV7-8
CDR3 DNA: TGTGCCAGCAGCTTATTGGGGACAGGGTGGTCTGGGGAGCTGTTTTTT
CDR3 protein: CASSLLGTGWSGELFF

J gene: TRBJ2-1
CDR3 length: 16
D gene: TRBD2
clone size: .
V gene: TRBV5-6
CDR3 DNA: TGTGCCAGCAGCTCACGGACTAGCGGAGCTTCCCTTACACGGTTCTTC
CDR3 protein: CASSSRTSGASLTRFF

J gene: TRBJ1-6
CDR3 length: 13
D gene: TRBD1
clone size: .
V gene: TRBV19
CDR3 DNA: TGTGCCACTCACCCGACAGGGATTTCACCCCTCCACTTT
CDR3 protein: CATHPTGISPLHF

J gene: TRBJ1-4
CDR3 length: 15
D gene: .
clone size: .
V gene: TRBV28
CDR3 DNA: TGTGCCAGCACCCCACTCGTCCAGGGCTGGGAAAAACTGTTTTTT
CDR3 protein: CASTPLVQGWEKLFF

J gene: TRBJ2-7
CDR3 length: 15
D gene: .
clone size: few
V gene: TRBV21-1
CDR3 DNA: TGTGCCAGCAGCAAAGTGGAGGGAGAACCCTACGAGCAGTACTTC
CDR3 protein: CASSKVEGEPYEQYF

J gene: TRBJ1-6
CDR3 length: 13
D gene: TRBD1
clone size: few
V gene: TRBV9
CDR3 DNA: TGTGCCAGCAGCACGACAGGGAATTCACCCCTCCACTTT
CDR3 protein: CASSTTGNSPLHF

J gene: TRBJ1-2
CDR3 length: 13
D gene: .
clone size: .
V gene: TRBV2
CDR3 DNA: TGTGCCAGCAGTTGGAAGGGAGAAGATGGCTACACCTTC
CDR3 protein: CASSWKGEDGYTF

J gene: TRBJ1-1
CDR3 length: 14
D gene: .
clone size: .
V gene: TRBV27
CDR3 DNA: TGTGCCAGCAGGACCTCCGACAGTAACACTGAAGCTTTCTTT
CDR3 protein: CASRTSDSNTEAFF

J gene: TRBJ2-7
CDR3 length: 13
D gene: .
clone size: .
V gene: TRBV5-6
CDR3 DNA: TGTGCCAGCAGCTTCGGACATACCTACGAGCAGTACTTC
CDR3 protein: CASSFGHTYEQYF

J gene: TRBJ2-1
CDR3 length: 15
D gene: .
clone size: .
V gene: TRBV6-6
CDR3 DNA: TGTGCCAGCAGTTACCGGGACTCAACCTACAATGAGCAGTTCTTC
CDR3 protein: CASSYRDSTYNEQFF

J gene: TRBJ1-1
CDR3 length: 12
D gene: .
clone size: .
V gene: TRBV2
CDR3 DNA: TGTGCCAGCATCCCCATGAACGGTGAAGCTTTCTTT
CDR3 protein: CASIPMNGEAFF

J gene: TRBJ2-5
CDR3 length: 19
D gene: TRBD2
clone size: .
V gene: TRBV7-2
CDR3 DNA: TGTGCCAGCAGCTTAGGTCTGACTAGCGGGAGATGGCTCCAAGAGACCCAGTACTTC
CDR3 protein: CASSLGLTSGRWLQETQYF